Below are 15 T cell receptor beta chains sequenced from a single sample in a study of CD8+ T cells in alopecia areata. Treatment of the sample: oral pan-JAK inhibitor, 5-10 mg twice daily. Extracted RNA was reverse transcribed, and the resulting cDNA served as sequencing template. The table came from immunoSEQ multiplex PCR; TCRdb's copy has only in-frame clones and leaves some out. Among approximately 180,000 clones listed, approximately 59% were seen once. Here the sequenced sample was CD4+ T cells sorted from blood, taken at approximately week 60, from a patient treated with tofacitinib. All receptors derive from a human donor with alopecia areata.

The gene calls are TRBV29-1 and TRBJ2-5; 8 positions match TRBD1. The CDR3 runs 12 residues. V trimming: 3 bases; J trimming: 5 bases; junction bases outside the gene matches: 2. CDR1 is SQVTM and CDR2 is ANQGSEA in the germline V gene. The CDR3 region has the DNA TGCAGCGTTGACCAGGGGGCTGAGACCCAGTACTTC. It codes for CSVDQGAETQYF.

The CDR3: CASCLGGETQYF. CDR3 nucleotides: TGTGCCAGTTGCTTGGGTGGAGAGACCCAGTACTTC. This chain uses TRBV6-5 with TRBJ2-5, with D uncertain. The CDR3 is 12 residues long. Trimming cost V 9 bases and J 4 bases, with 12 bases left between them. Germline V CDR1 and CDR2: MNHEY, SVGAGI.

J is TRBJ2-5 and V is TRBV29-1; 11 bases are a match to TRBD2. V lost 8 bases, J lost 4 bases, and 12 bases stayed unmatched. This CDR3 region has 15 residues. Germline loops: CDR1 SQVTM, CDR2 ANQGSEA. CDR3 coding DNA: TGCAGCTCGTCCCCCCTAGCGGGGGGTAGAGAGACCCAGTACTTC. It specifies CSSSPLAGGRETQYF.

The sample holds a few counts of this clone. V usage is TRBV7-9 and J usage is TRBJ2-3; the D gene is possibly TRBD2 (5 bases). The CDR3 is made up of 16 amino acids. Germline values: CDR1 SEHNR, CDR2 FQNEAQ (reference sequence). Trimming took off 7 bases at V and 3 bases at J, with 20 bases between the two ends. CDR3 sequence: CASTRFLGRGTDTQYF. The CDR3 nucleotides are TGTGCCAGCACCCGATTCCTCGGACGAGGGACAGATACGCAGTATTTT. Variable domain in full (rest from reference TRBV7-9 and TRBJ2-3): DTGVSQNPRHKITKRGQNVTFRCDPISEHNRLYWYRQTLGQGPEFLTYFQNEAQLEKSRLLSDRFSAERPKGSFSTLEIQRTEQGDSAMYLCASTRFLGRGTDTQYFGPGTRLTVL.

This clone appeared a single time. The rearrangement joins TRBV6-5 to TRBJ2-7; D not resolved. The CDR3 contains 15 residues. V lost 0 bases to trimming and J lost 1 base, with 10 bases between them. Per the germline V gene, CDR1 is MNHEY and CDR2 is SVGAGI. CDR3 protein: CASSYSALGSYEQYF. CDR3 DNA sequence: TGTGCCAGCAGTTACTCGGCTCTAGGATCCTACGAGCAGTACTTC.

On this clone itself: The same CDR3 arises from other DNA sequences in this sample as well. CDR3 in amino acids: CASSRGQEETQYF. For the CDR3, the DNA is TGTGCCAGCTCACGCGGACAGGAAGAGACCCAGTACTTC. The rearrangement uses TRBV18 and TRBJ2-5, with 7 bases identical to TRBD1. CDR1 is KGHSH and CDR2 is LQKENI in the germline V gene. CDR3 length: 13 residues. J lost 3 bases, V lost 4 bases, and 2 bases had no gene match.

The chain employs TRBV29-1 and TRBJ1-1, with D possibly matching TRBD1 (5 bases). The germline CDR1 and CDR2 sequences are SQVTM and ANQGSEA. This CDR3 has 12 amino acids. The V and J ends lost 6 bases and 1 base respectively, with 9 bases between them. The CDR3 loop is CSVGRKNTEAFF. DNA for the CDR3: TGCAGCGTGGGACGCAAGAACACTGAAGCTTTCTTT.

This clone was seen more than once but under ten times. The chain recombines TRBV29-1 with TRBJ2-5; TRBD2 aligns across 10 bases. With V trimmed by 7 bases and J by 3 bases, 5 bases remained unmatched. Germline lookup yields CDR1 SQVTM and CDR2 ANQGSEA. The CDR3 loop spans 13 amino acids. The CDR3 loop is CSAVGLAEETQYF. The DNA of the CDR3 is TGCAGCGCTGTTGGACTAGCGGAAGAGACCCAGTACTTC.

The rearrangement uses TRBV6-5 and TRBJ1-1; D might be TRBD1 (5 bases). V was trimmed by 5 bases and J by 1 base, leaving 14 bases between them. This CDR3 contains 15 residues. Germline CDR1 MNHEY, CDR2 SVGAGI. The CDR3 sequence is CASSKSGTSNTEAFF. Here the CDR3 DNA reads TGTGCCAGCAGTAAGAGCGGGACGTCGAACACTGAAGCTTTCTTT.

This clone was observed a few times. The genes are TRBV5-6 and TRBJ1-5; TRBD1 aligns across 8 bases. V dropped 3 bases and J dropped 4; count of bases not matched to a gene: 9. The CDR3 contains 16 residues. The V gene's germline CDR1 is SGHDT and CDR2 YYEEEE. CDR3 amino acids: CASSWTGTGPNQPQHF. CDR3 nucleotides: TGTGCCAGCAGCTGGACGGGGACAGGCCCAAATCAGCCCCAGCATTTT.

This sequence joins TRBV9 and TRBJ2-2; D not certain. V was shortened by 3 bases and J by 4 bases, with 10 bases between the two germline ends. The germline V gene encodes CDR1 SGDLS and CDR2 YYNGEE. The CDR3 is 14 residues long. The CDR3 DNA reads as TGTGCCAGCAGCGGTACCTTTGGCACCGGGGAGCTGTTTTTT. Translated: CASSGTFGTGELFF.

The rearrangement joins TRBV7-9 to TRBJ1-1; no definite D call. The CDR3 runs 13 residues. The V end lost 4 bases, the J end lost 3 bases, and 9 bases lay between the germline ends. The germline V gene encodes CDR1 SEHNR and CDR2 FQNEAQ (reference sequence). The CDR3 spells CASSSDGDTEAFF. The CDR3 region has the DNA TGTGCCAGCAGCTCCGACGGTGACACTGAAGCTTTCTTT.

This clone was recorded once. The chain recombines TRBV5-1 with TRBJ2-6, with a possible D match to TRBD1 (6 bases). Trimming removed 7 bases at V and 0 bases at J, with 14 bases between. Per germline, CDR1 SGHRS and CDR2 YFSETQ. CDR3 length: 16 amino acids. The CDR3 loop reads CASAEGVSSGANVLTF. The CDR3 DNA reads TGCGCCAGCGCAGAGGGGGTCTCCTCTGGGGCCAACGTCCTGACTTTC.

This chain joins TRBV7-9 and TRBJ2-7, with 8 positions matching TRBD1. Trimming cost V 5 bases and J 5 bases; bases outside gene matches: 2. This CDR3 is built from 12 residues. The germline V gene has CDR1 SEHNR and CDR2 FQNEAQ (reference sequence). CDR3 loop: CASSQDRDEQYF. DNA for the CDR3: TGTGCCAGCAGCCAGGACAGGGACGAGCAGTACTTC. Combining the CDR3 with reference TRBV7-9 and TRBJ2-7 gives the whole variable domain DTGVSQNPRHKITKRGQNVTFRCDPISEHNRLYWYRQTLGQGPEFLTYFQNEAQLEKSRLLSDRFSAERPKGSFSTLEIQRTEQGDSAMYLCASSQDRDEQYFGPGTRLTVT.

The gene calls are TRBV5-1 and TRBJ2-7; 9 bases map to TRBD1. V lost 4 bases, J lost 6 bases, and 11 bases stayed unmatched. The CDR3 runs 15 residues. Germline V lookup: CDR1 SGHRS, CDR2 YFSETQ. In DNA form, the CDR3 reads TGCGCCAGCAGCCGGGGACAGGGCACTTCGGGCGAGCAGTACTTC. Translation: CASSRGQGTSGEQYF.